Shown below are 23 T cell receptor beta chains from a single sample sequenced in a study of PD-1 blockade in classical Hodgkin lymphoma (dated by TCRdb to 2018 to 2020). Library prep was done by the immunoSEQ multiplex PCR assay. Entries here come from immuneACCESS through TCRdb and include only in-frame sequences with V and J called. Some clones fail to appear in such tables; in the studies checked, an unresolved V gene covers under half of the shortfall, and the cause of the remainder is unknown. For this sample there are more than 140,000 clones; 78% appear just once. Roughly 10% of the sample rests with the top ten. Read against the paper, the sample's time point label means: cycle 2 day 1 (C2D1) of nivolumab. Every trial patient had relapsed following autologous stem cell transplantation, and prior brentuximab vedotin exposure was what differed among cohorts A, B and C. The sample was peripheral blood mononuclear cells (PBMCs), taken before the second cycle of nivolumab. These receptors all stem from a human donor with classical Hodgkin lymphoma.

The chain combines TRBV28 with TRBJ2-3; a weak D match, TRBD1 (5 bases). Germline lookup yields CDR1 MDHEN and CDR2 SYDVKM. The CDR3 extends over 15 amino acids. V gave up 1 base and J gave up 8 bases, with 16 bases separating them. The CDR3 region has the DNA TGTGCCAGCAGTTTATTCCCGACAGTGGCTGTTACGCAGTATTTT. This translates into CASSLFPTVAVTQYF.

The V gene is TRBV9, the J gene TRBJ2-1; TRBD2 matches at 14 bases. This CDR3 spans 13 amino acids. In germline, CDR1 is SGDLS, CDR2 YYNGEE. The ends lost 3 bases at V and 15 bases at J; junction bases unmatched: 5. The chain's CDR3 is CASSGLAGGLLFF. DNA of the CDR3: TGTGCCAGCAGCGGACTAGCGGGAGGGCTTTTGTTCTTC.

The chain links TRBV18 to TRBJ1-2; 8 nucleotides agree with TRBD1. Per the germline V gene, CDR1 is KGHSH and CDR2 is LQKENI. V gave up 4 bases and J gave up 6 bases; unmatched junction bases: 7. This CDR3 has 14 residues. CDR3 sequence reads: CASSLQLQGDGYTF. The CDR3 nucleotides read TGTGCCAGCTCACTACAGTTACAGGGGGATGGCTACACCTTC.

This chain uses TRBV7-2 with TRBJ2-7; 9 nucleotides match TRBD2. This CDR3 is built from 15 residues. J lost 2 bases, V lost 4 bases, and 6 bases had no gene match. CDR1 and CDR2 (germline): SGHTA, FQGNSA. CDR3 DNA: TGTGCCAGCAGCTCTACTAGCGGGCCAACCTACGAGCAGTACTTC. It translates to CASSSTSGPTYEQYF.

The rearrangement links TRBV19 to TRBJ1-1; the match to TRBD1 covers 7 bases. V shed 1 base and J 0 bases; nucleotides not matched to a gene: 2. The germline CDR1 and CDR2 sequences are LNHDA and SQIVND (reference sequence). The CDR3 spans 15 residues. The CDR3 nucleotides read TGTGCCAGTAGTATAGGGGACAGCCTGAACACTGAAGCTTTCTTT. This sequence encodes CASSIGDSLNTEAFF.

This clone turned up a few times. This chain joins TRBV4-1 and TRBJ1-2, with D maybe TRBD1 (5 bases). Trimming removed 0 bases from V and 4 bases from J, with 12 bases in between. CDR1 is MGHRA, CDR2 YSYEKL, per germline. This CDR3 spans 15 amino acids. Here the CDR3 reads CASSQDRQGRYGYTF. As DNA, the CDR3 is TGCGCCAGCAGCCAAGATCGGCAGGGACGCTATGGCTACACCTTC.

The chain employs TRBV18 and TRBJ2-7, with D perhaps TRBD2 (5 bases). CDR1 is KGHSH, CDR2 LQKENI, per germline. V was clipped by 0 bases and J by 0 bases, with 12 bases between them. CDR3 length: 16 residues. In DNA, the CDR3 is TGTGCCAGCTCACCACCGAACGGGGTTCCCTCCTACGAGCAGTACTTC. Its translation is CASSPPNGVPSYEQYF. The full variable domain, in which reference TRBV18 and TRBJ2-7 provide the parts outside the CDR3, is NAGVMQNPRHLVRRRGQEARLRCSPMKGHSHVYWYRQLPEEGLKFMVYLQKENIIDESGMPKERFSAEFPKEGPSILRIQQVVRGDSAAYFCASSPPNGVPSYEQYFGPGTRLTVT.

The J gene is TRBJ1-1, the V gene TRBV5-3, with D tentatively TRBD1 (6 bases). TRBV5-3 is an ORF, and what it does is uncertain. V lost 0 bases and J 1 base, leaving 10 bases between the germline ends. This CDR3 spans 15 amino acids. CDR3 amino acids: CARSLVGTPNTEAFF. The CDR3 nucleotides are TGTGCCAGAAGCTTGGTGGGGACACCGAACACTGAAGCTTTCTTT.

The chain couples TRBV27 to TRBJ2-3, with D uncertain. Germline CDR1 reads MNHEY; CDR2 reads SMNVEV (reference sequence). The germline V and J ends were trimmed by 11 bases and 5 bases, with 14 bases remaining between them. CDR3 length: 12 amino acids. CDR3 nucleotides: TGTGCCTCGTCGTCCTTTGGAGATACGCAGTATTTT. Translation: CASSSFGDTQYF.

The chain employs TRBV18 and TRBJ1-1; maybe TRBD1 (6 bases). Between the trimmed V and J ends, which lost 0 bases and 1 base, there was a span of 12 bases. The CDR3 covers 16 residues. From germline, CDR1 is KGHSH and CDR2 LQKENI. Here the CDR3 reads CASSPPKTGTNTEAFF. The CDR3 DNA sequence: TGTGCCAGCTCACCACCGAAGACAGGCACGAACACTGAAGCTTTCTTT. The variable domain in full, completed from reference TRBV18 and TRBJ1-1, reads NAGVMQNPRHLVRRRGQEARLRCSPMKGHSHVYWYRQLPEEGLKFMVYLQKENIIDESGMPKERFSAEFPKEGPSILRIQQVVRGDSAAYFCASSPPKTGTNTEAFFGQGTRLTVV.

The CDR3 DNA sequence: TGTGCCAGCAGCCACCCGCTACAAGAGACCCAGTACTTC. Its protein product is CASSHPLQETQYF. The chain joins TRBV7-9 to TRBJ2-5; D is unclear. Trimming shortened V by 5 bases and J by 2 bases, and 9 bases separated the two germline ends. Germline CDR1 SEHNR, CDR2 FQNEAQ (reference sequence). CDR3 size: 13 residues.

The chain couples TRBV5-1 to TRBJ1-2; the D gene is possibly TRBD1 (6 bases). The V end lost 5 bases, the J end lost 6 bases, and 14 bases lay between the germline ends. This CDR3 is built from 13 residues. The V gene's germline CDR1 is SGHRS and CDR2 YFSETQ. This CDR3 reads CASRPWTANGYTF. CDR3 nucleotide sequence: TGCGCCAGCAGACCTTGGACAGCCAATGGCTACACCTTC.

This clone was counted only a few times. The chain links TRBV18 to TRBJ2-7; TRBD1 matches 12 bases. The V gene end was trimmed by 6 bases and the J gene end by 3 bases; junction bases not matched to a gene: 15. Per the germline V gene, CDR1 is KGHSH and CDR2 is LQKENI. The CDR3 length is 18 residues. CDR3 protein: CASSTGPTGTGGVYEQYF. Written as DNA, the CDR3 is TGTGCCAGCTCCACGGGCCCAACCGGGACAGGGGGCGTCTACGAGCAGTACTTC.

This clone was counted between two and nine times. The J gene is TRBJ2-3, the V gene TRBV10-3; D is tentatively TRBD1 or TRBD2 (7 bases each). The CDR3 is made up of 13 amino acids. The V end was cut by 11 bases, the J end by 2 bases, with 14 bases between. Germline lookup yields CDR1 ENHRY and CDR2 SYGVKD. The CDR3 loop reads CALAGGDTDTQYF. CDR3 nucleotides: TGTGCCTTGGCAGGGGGGGACACAGATACGCAGTATTTT.

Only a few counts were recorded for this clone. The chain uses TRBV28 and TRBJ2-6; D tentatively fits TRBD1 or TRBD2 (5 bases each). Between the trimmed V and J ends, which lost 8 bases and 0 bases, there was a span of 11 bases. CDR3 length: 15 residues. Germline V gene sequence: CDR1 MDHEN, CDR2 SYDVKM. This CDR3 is CASQGRTSGANVLTF. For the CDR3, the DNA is TGTGCCAGCCAGGGACGTACCTCTGGGGCCAACGTCCTGACTTTC.

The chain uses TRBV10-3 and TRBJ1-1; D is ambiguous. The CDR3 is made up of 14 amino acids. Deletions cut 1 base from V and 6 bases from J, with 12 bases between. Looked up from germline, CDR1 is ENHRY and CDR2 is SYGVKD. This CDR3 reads CAISEFRDPPEAFF. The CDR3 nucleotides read TGTGCCATCAGTGAGTTTCGAGACCCCCCTGAAGCTTTCTTT.

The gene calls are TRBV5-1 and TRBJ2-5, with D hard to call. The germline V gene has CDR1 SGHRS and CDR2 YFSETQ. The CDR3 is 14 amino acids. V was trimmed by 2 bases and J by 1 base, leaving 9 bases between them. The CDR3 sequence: CASSFSGLQETQYF. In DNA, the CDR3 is TGCGCCAGCAGCTTCTCCGGGCTCCAAGAGACCCAGTACTTC.

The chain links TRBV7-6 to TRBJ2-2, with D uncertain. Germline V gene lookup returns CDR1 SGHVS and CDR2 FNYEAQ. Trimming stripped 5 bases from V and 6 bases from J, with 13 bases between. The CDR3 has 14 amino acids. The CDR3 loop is CASSPLRVAGELFF. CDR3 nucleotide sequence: TGTGCCAGCAGCCCCCTTCGGGTAGCCGGGGAGCTGTTTTTT.

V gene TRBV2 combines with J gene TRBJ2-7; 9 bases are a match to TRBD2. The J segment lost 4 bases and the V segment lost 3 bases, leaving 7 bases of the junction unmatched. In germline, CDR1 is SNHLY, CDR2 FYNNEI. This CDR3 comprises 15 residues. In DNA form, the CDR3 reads TGTGCCAGCAGTGATGGGCCTAGCGGGAATTACGAGCAGTACTTC. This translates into CASSDGPSGNYEQYF.

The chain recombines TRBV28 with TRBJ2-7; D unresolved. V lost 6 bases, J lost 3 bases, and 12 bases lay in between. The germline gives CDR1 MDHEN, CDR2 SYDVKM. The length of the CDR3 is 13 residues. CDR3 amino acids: CASSQSRFYEQYF. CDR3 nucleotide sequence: TGTGCCAGCAGCCAATCCCGGTTCTACGAGCAGTACTTC.

The CDR3 DNA follows: TGTGCCAGCAGCTTGGGCGGGGGGACACAAAACTATGGCTACACCTTC. Its protein product is CASSLGGGTQNYGYTF. V is TRBV5-4 and J is TRBJ1-2; D may be TRBD1 (6 bases). From germline, CDR1 is SGHNT and CDR2 YYREEE (reference sequence). The CDR3 sequence is 16 residues long. With 0 bases removed from V and 2 bases from J, the gap between germline ends came to 14 bases.

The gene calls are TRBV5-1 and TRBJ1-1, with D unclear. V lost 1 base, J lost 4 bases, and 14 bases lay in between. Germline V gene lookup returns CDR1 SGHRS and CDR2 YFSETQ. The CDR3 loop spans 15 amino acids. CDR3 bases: TGCGCCAGCAGCTTGTACGGGCCCCTGAGCACTGAAGCTTTCTTT. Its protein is CASSLYGPLSTEAFF.

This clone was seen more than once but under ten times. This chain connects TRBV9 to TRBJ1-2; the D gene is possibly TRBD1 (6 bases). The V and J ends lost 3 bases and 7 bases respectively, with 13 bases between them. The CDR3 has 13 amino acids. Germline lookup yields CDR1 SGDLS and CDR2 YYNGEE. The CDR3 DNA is TGTGCCAGCAGCGGGAGTGACAGGCCTGGCTACACCTTC. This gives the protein CASSGSDRPGYTF. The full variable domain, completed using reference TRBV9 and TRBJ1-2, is DSGVTQTPKHLITATGQRVTLRCSPRSGDLSVYWYQQSLDQGLQFLIQYYNGEERAKGNILERFSAQQFPDLHSELNLSSLELGDSALYFCASSGSDRPGYTFGSGTRLTVV.